These 29 T cell receptor delta chains originate from one sample sequenced in a study of fetal and pediatric gammadelta thymocytes. TCRdb redid clone calling on the reads using CATT. The sample contains over 1,500 delta-chain clones, roughly 25% of which appear only once. The sample was non-Vgamma9Vdelta2 gamma-delta T cells from the thymus. Subset here: CD3+gammadeltaTCR+ thymocytes not co-expressing Vgamma9 and Vdelta2. Receptor source: a child who underwent cardiac surgery and was recorded as healthy.

The rearrangement links TRDV3 to TRDJ1; 7 bases are a match to TRDD3. After removal of 4 bases from V and 0 bases from J, the junction contained 20 bases not matched to a gene. Germline CDR1 is TVYSNPD and CDR2 is GDNSRS (reference sequence). The CDR3 runs to 18 residues. In nucleotides, the CDR3 is TGTGCCTGTGGAATCTCACAGCTGGGGGTGTTGTACACCGATAAACTCATCTTT. Translating it yields CACGISQLGVLYTDKLIF.

The sample holds one count of this clone. A far larger clone is just one base off, so this is likely a read error. The J gene is TRDJ1, the V gene TRDV1; 13 positions match TRDD3. CDR3 length equals 20 residues. CDR1 TSWWSYY and CDR2 QGS come from the germline V gene. The V and J ends lost 3 bases and 2 bases, in that order; junction bases with no gene match: 15. The CDR3 nucleotides are TGTGCTCTTGGGGAGTCTTCCTCCCCTTACTGGGGGATACGGACCGATAAACTCATCTTT. This codes for CALGESSSPYWGIRTDKLIF.

This clone has more than one count but fewer than ten. A clone one base away is much larger, so this may be a read error. V usage is TRDV1 and J usage is TRDJ1; D may be TRDD3 (10 bases). This CDR3 contains 21 residues. The V end was cut by 4 bases, the J end by 2 bases, with 32 bases between. Per the germline V gene, CDR1 is TSWWSYY and CDR2 is QGS. The CDR3 region is CALGASLPTSTGGSPTDKLIF. The CDR3 DNA is TGTGCTCTTGGGGCCAGCCTTCCTACTAGTACTGGGGGATCCCCAACCGATAAACTCATCTTT.

This clone is large. The chain has TRDV1 and TRDJ1, with unresolved D. There are 16 residues in the CDR3. V shed 3 bases and J shed 0 bases, with 14 bases lying between them. Germline CDR1 and CDR2: TSWWSYY and QGS. The CDR3 spells CALGEEGGPHTDKLIF. The CDR3 DNA is TGTGCTCTTGGGGAGGAGGGAGGACCTCACACCGATAAACTCATCTTT.

The gene calls are TRDV1 and TRDJ1, with D unresolved. V was cut by 1 base and J by 0 bases, with 15 bases left in between. There are 17 residues in the CDR3. Germline CDR1 reads TSWWSYY; CDR2 reads QGS. CDR3 region: CALGEPTRPVYTDKLIF. The CDR3 DNA is TGTGCTCTTGGGGAACCCACCCGGCCTGTCTACACCGATAAACTCATCTTT.

Worth noting for this clone: Other DNA sequences in the same sample also yield this CDR3. The rearrangement uses TRDV1 and TRDJ1, with 13 bases lining up with TRDD3. Germline trimming cut 0 bases from V and 2 bases from J; bases unmatched to any gene: 18. Germline CDR1 and CDR2: TSWWSYY and QGS. This CDR3 is built from 22 residues. The CDR3: CALGELTHTGGYGTSLTDKLIF. The DNA for the CDR3 is TGTGCTCTTGGGGAACTCACCCATACTGGGGGATACGGGACTTCCCTAACCGATAAACTCATCTTT.

By frequency in the sample, this clone is medium-sized. Other DNA sequences in this specimen translate into the identical CDR3. The chain recombines TRDV1 with TRDJ1; 7 bases match TRDD3. The CDR3 loop spans 24 amino acids. The germline V gene encodes CDR1 TSWWSYY and CDR2 QGS. V lost 0 bases and J lost 0; bases outside the gene matches: 28. CDR3: CALGELSVFPGGLGVPPYTDKLIF. The CDR3 DNA follows: TGTGCTCTTGGGGAACTCTCGGTATTCCCTGGAGGGCTGGGGGTCCCCCCGTACACCGATAAACTCATCTTT.

This clone is classed as medium-sized (0.01 to 0.1%). The chain couples TRDV1 to TRDJ1; TRDD3 agrees at 8 bases. With V trimmed by 2 bases and J by 1 base, 6 bases remained unmatched. The CDR3 runs 16 residues. Germline V gene lookup returns CDR1 TSWWSYY and CDR2 QGS. The CDR3 coding sequence is TGTGCTCTTGGGGAATGGGGGGATAAGGCCACCGATAAACTCATCTTT. This translates into CALGEWGDKATDKLIF.

A note on this clone: A far larger clone is off by one base, so a read error is likely. Other nucleotide sequences from this sample produce the same CDR3. V gene TRDV1 combines with J gene TRDJ1, with D possibly TRDD3 on 5 matching bases. Germline CDR1 TSWWSYY, CDR2 QGS. The CDR3 has 23 amino acids. The CDR3 sequence: CALGELPALRPRGPCPEPDKLIF. The CDR3 coding sequence is TGTGCCCTTGGGGAACTCCCCGCACTACGGCCACGGGGGCCTTGTCCAGAGCCCGATAAACTCATCTTT.

This sequence joins TRDV1 and TRDJ1; 8 bases agree with TRDD3. Trimming at V came to 0 bases and at J to 0 bases, leaving 18 bases not matched to a gene. The CDR3 runs to 21 residues. Germline V CDR1 and CDR2: TSWWSYY, QGS. The DNA for the CDR3 is TGTGCTCTTGGGGAACTACCTTGCCCTACCATACTGGGGGGTTACACCGATAAACTCATCTTT. This gives the protein CALGELPCPTILGGYTDKLIF.

This clone is large within its sample. The sample carries other DNA sequences with the same CDR3. This chain links TRDV1 with TRDJ1, with D maybe TRDD3 (6 bases). The CDR3 totals 17 residues. Germline V CDR1 and CDR2: TSWWSYY, QGS. Trimming shortened V by 8 bases and J by 3 bases, and 25 bases separated the two germline ends. CDR3 region: CALPSQFRTGFSDKLIF. In DNA form, the CDR3 reads TGTGCTCTTCCCTCGCAATTCCGCACTGGGTTCTCCGATAAACTCATCTTT.

This clone was seen only a few times. A read error is possible here, since a much larger clone lies one base away. Distinct nucleotide sequences in the sample also encode this CDR3. The rearrangement uses TRDV1 and TRDJ1; 8 nucleotides align to TRDD3. Germline V CDR1 and CDR2: TSWWSYY, QGS. J was trimmed by 1 base and V by 8 bases; bases with no gene match: 15. The CDR3 spans 17 residues. The CDR3 bases are TGTGCTCTTTCGGCAGGGATACGCAGTGTGTGCACCGATAAACTCATCTTT. Protein product: CALSAGIRSVCTDKLIF.

This clone is deemed large. The chain has TRDV1 and TRDJ1, with TRDD3 matching over 8 bases. The CDR3 has 19 residues. Per germline, CDR1 TSWWSYY and CDR2 QGS. V shed 0 bases and J 0 bases; nucleotides not matched to a gene: 12. The chain's CDR3 is CALGELALHWGVYTDKLIF. The CDR3, as DNA: TGTGCTCTTGGGGAACTTGCCCTACACTGGGGGGTGTACACCGATAAACTCATCTTT.

Points on this clone: A much more abundant neighbour one base away suggests this may be a read error. Other DNA sequences within the sample encode an identical CDR3. This rearrangement joins TRDV1 to TRDJ1; 9 bases match TRDD3. V was pared by 0 bases and J by 0 bases, with 20 bases of the junction left unmatched. The CDR3 has 22 residues. CDR1 and CDR2 from the germline V gene are TSWWSYY and QGS. CDR3 in DNA: TGTGCTCTTGGGGAACTTCCTACTTTCCATTACTACTGGGGGACCCACACCGATAAACTCATCTTT. Amino acid sequence: CALGELPTFHYYWGTHTDKLIF.

The chain combines TRDV1 with TRDJ1; D is unresolved. The germline V and J ends were trimmed by 2 bases and 0 bases, with 19 bases remaining between them. Germline V gives CDR1 TSWWSYY, CDR2 QGS. The CDR3 has 18 residues. The CDR3 bases are TGTGCTCTTGGGGAAAGGACCCCGCCCCGACCGTACACCGATAAACTCATCTTT. Its protein is CALGERTPPRPYTDKLIF.

This clone rates as medium-sized. This chain links TRDV3 with TRDJ2, with TRDD3 identical over 12 bases. The J segment lost 0 bases and the V segment lost 2 bases, leaving 7 bases of the junction unmatched. This CDR3 has 17 residues. Germline V CDR1 and CDR2: TVYSNPD, GDNSRS (reference sequence). The CDR3 region has the DNA TGTGCCTTTGCTGTGTACTGGGGGATACCTTTGACAGCACAACTCTTCTTT. Protein sequence: CAFAVYWGIPLTAQLFF.

This clone is labeled as large (0.1 to 1%). The chain carries TRDV2 and TRDJ1, with TRDD3 identical over 12 bases. This CDR3 comprises 18 residues. V lost 1 base to trimming and J lost 0 bases; unmatched junction nucleotides: 8. Germline CDR1 reads GEAIGNYY; CDR2 reads EKD. CDR3 protein: CACDTILGDTTYTDKLIF. The CDR3 DNA follows: TGTGCCTGTGACACGATCCTGGGGGATACGACCTACACCGATAAACTCATCTTT.

A note on this clone: A much larger clone lies a single base off, so this may be a read error. The chain carries TRDV1 and TRDJ1; weak D call: TRDD2 (5 bases). CDR3 size: 22 residues. The germline V gene encodes CDR1 TSWWSYY and CDR2 QGS. V gave up 2 bases and J gave up 0 bases, with 31 bases separating them. The CDR3 region is CALGEVSTSPLHTLPYTDKLIF. CDR3 DNA: TGTGCTCTTGGGGAAGTCTCGACTTCCCCCCTGCACACTCTGCCGTACACCGATAAACTCATCTTT.

About this clone: Possible read error: a much larger clone is one base away. The sample contains more than one DNA sequence encoding this CDR3. V and J are TRDV1 and TRDJ1, with 11 bases matching TRDD3. V was clipped by 0 bases and J by 3 bases; unmatched bases: 18. CDR1 is TSWWSYY, CDR2 QGS, per germline. This CDR3 is built from 21 residues. DNA of the CDR3: TGTGCTCTTGGGGAACTAGTGTGCTTCTTACTGGGGGATAACCAGGCCGATAAACTCATCTTT. Residues: CALGELVCFLLGDNQADKLIF.

This clone is large within its sample. J is TRDJ1 and V is TRDV3, with D perhaps matching TRDD2 (6 bases). Germline V gene sequence: CDR1 TVYSNPD, CDR2 GDNSRS (reference sequence). This CDR3 spans 17 amino acids. The germline V and J ends were trimmed by 4 bases and 0 bases, with 24 bases remaining between them. The CDR3: CASGPPTPDNHTDKLIF. The CDR3 nucleotides read TGTGCCTCGGGCCCTCCTACGCCGGATAATCACACCGATAAACTCATCTTT.

This chain connects TRDV1 to TRDJ1, with TRDD2 as a possible D gene (6 bases). Germline assignment: CDR1 TSWWSYY and CDR2 QGS. Trimming pared 4 bases from V and 3 bases from J, leaving 24 bases between. This CDR3 has 18 residues. As DNA, the CDR3 is TGTGCTCTTGGGGTTACTTCCTCTCCCTCACCGGCGGCCGATAAACTCATCTTT. It encodes CALGVTSSPSPAADKLIF.

This clone is labeled as medium-sized (0.01 to 0.1%). The V gene is TRDV1, the J gene TRDJ1; 11 nucleotides align to TRDD3. Trimming at V came to 0 bases and at J to 2 bases, leaving 26 bases not matched to a gene. CDR1 TSWWSYY and CDR2 QGS come from the germline V gene. This CDR3 comprises 24 residues. The CDR3 reads CALGELESPFRPDWGIKGTDKLIF. CDR3 sequence (DNA): TGTGCTCTTGGGGAACTAGAGTCACCGTTTAGACCTGACTGGGGGATAAAGGGGACCGATAAACTCATCTTT.

Regarding this clone: A much more abundant neighbour one base away suggests this may be a read error. This sequence joins TRDV1 and TRDJ1; TRDD3 matches at 13 bases. CDR1 is TSWWSYY, CDR2 QGS, per germline. This CDR3 comprises 23 residues. CDR3 sequence: CARGELSSYAHTGGYAGTDKLIF. CDR3 DNA sequence: TGTGCTCGTGGGGAACTGTCCTCCTACGCTCATACTGGGGGATACGCGGGAACCGATAAACTCATCTTT.

In the case of this clone: This may be a read error, as it is one base from a much larger clone. The V call is TRDV1, the J call TRDJ1; 10 nucleotides line up with TRDD3. V shed 3 bases and J 1 base; nucleotides not matched to a gene: 29. Germline assignment: CDR1 TSWWSYY and CDR2 QGS. The CDR3 totals 24 residues. CDR3 nucleotide sequence: TGTGCTCTTGGGGACCACACCACTTCCGGCCTGGGGGATATAATTCGAACCCGCACCGATAAACTCATCTTT. It specifies CALGDHTTSGLGDIIRTRTDKLIF.

Remarks on this clone: A far larger clone differs by one base, so this is likely a read error. This chain uses TRAV38-2/DV8 with TRDJ1; D uncertain. Trimming left V 0 bases short and J 4 bases short, with 28 bases between. Per germline, CDR1 TSESDYY and CDR2 QEAYKQQN. The CDR3 contains 20 residues. CDR3: CAYRSGVAITRVTLVDKLIF. The DNA of the CDR3 is TGTGCTTATAGGAGCGGGGTCGCCATTACTAGGGTTACCCTCGTCGATAAACTCATCTTT.

This clone was counted between two and nine times. V and J are TRDV1 and TRDJ1; 8 bases fit TRDD3. CDR1 is TSWWSYY, CDR2 QGS, per germline. The CDR3 runs 20 residues. J lost 2 bases, V lost 4 bases, and 21 bases had no gene match. The CDR3 DNA sequence: TGTGCTCTTGGGGCCCCTCTACATTGGCGAGGCTGGGGGAATACCGATAAACTCATCTTT. Residues: CALGAPLHWRGWGNTDKLIF.

This clone is large. The chain has TRDV1 and TRDJ1, with a weak D call TRDD3 (5 bases). The CDR3 covers 17 residues. Germline V gives CDR1 TSWWSYY, CDR2 QGS. V dropped 8 bases and J dropped 0 bases, with 22 bases sitting between them. For the CDR3, the DNA is TGTGCTCTTCGCAATCCTTATTGGGGTATGTACACCGATAAACTCATCTTT. It is translated as CALRNPYWGMYTDKLIF.

As for this clone: The sample has other DNA sequences that encode this CDR3 too. V gene TRDV3 combines with J gene TRDJ1; D is possibly TRDD3 (6 bases). Trimming removed 5 bases at V and 8 bases at J, with 30 bases between. This CDR3 has 16 amino acids. Germline loops: CDR1 TVYSNPD, CDR2 GDNSRS (reference sequence). The CDR3 DNA reads as TGTGCCCTCTTCGTAGGGTGGGGGCCACCAAGGGGGAAACTCATCTTT. This sequence encodes CALFVGWGPPRGKLIF.

By share, this clone counts as medium-sized. The genes are TRDV1 and TRDJ1; D tentatively reads TRDD2 or TRDD3 (6 bases each). This CDR3 comprises 23 residues. Germline V gives CDR1 TSWWSYY, CDR2 QGS. The V end was cut by 0 bases, the J end by 3 bases, with 35 bases between. The CDR3 nucleotides are TGTGCTCTTGGGGAACTCACCTTCCCCGGGGCTGGGGAGTGTAGCAGGTACGCCGATAAACTCATCTTT. It is translated as CALGELTFPGAGECSRYADKLIF.